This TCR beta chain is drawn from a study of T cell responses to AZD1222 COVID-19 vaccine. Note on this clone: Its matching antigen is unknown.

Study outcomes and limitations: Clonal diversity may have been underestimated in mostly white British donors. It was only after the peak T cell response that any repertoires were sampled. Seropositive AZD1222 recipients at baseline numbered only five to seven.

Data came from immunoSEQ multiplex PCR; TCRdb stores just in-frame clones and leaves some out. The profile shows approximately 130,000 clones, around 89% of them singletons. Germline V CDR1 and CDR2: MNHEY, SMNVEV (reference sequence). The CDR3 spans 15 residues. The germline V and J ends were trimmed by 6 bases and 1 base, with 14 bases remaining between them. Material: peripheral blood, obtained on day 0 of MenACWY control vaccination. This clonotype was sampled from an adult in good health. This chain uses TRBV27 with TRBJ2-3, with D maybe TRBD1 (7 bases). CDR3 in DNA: TGTGCCAGCAGGCACCAGGGGGGTCGCACAGATACGCAGTATTTT. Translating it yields CASRHQGGRTDTQYF.